This is a list of T cell receptor beta chains from one sample in a study of T-cell memory formation after mild COVID-19. TCRdb analysed the 5' RACE reads with MiXCR anew, one entry per CDR3 protein. The sample shows fewer than 450,000 distinct CDR3 sequences, approximately 24% of them seen only once. The specimen was PBMCs or a T cell subset sorted from them (not recorded which). The receptors stem from an adult woman who had mild COVID-19 (a few samples of this study predate the infection). Cell type and time point are not known. The CDR3 runs from the conserved cysteine through the conserved F or W. D genes are given only for firm matches. Clone size appears in some rows only: once, few, many, or a class for an expanded clone.

j_call,clone_size,v_call,d_call,cdr3_aa,cdr3_nt
TRBJ1-5,few,TRBV6-2/TRBV6-3,.,CASRVYNSNQPQHF,TGTGCCAGCCGGGTCTACAATAGCAATCAGCCCCAGCATTTT
TRBJ2-5,.,TRBV5-1,TRBD1,CASSLDRGGRQETQYF,TGCGCCAGCAGCCTGGACAGGGGAGGGCGGCAAGAGACCCAGTACTTC
TRBJ1-1,few,TRBV7-2,TRBD1,CASSLGQGSITEAFF,TGTGCCAGCAGCCTGGGACAGGGGTCGATCACTGAAGCTTTCTTT